Below, 31 T cell receptor beta chains from the same sample are listed, as sequenced in a study of T cell repertoires in cytomegalovirus infection. MiXCR, applied by TCRdb to the reads, yields one record per CDR3 protein. The sample has about 830,000 distinct CDR3 sequences, approximately 30% seen once. Their cognate antigens are unknown. Specimen: cultured CD8+ T cells from PBMCs, collected from culture after CMV antigen stimulation. Receptors were obtained from a human donor in good health (CMV status not recorded). Some clones in this sample may be carry-over from other donors' samples.

This clonotype has only one observation. The V call is TRBV5-4, the J call TRBJ2-4; D uncertain. Germline CDR1 is SGHNT and CDR2 is YYREEE (reference sequence). V lost 2 bases and J lost 3, with 12 bases in between. The CDR3 contains 15 residues. CDR3 in DNA: TGTGCCAGCAGCTTTAGACAAGAAAACAAAAACATTCAGTACTTC. Protein: CASSFRQENKNIQYF.

The rearrangement links TRBV28 to TRBJ1-3; possibly TRBD1 for D (5 bases). Germline V lookup: CDR1 MDHEN, CDR2 SYDVKM. V dropped 5 bases and J dropped 0 bases, with 11 bases sitting between them. The CDR3 sequence is 15 residues long. The CDR3 nucleotides read TGTGCCAGCAGTCTGGACACGAGCTCTGGAAACACCATATATTTT. Translation gives CASSLDTSSGNTIYF.

This chain joins TRBV9 and TRBJ1-2; no reliable D call. Germline V lookup: CDR1 SGDLS, CDR2 YYNGEE. This CDR3 is 12 amino acids long. The germline V and J ends were trimmed by 9 bases and 6 bases, with 15 bases remaining between them. The CDR3 nucleotides are TGTGCCAACAAAGGCGGGGTGGATGGCTACACCTTC. It is translated as CANKGGVDGYTF.

The chain couples TRBV19 to TRBJ1-5, with D possibly matching TRBD1 (6 bases). This CDR3 is 15 amino acids long. Trimming took off 5 bases at V and 5 bases at J, with 16 bases between the two ends. Germline CDR1 reads LNHDA; CDR2 reads SQIVND (reference sequence). CDR3 amino acids: CASSPQEGVDQPQHF. In nucleotides, the CDR3 is TGTGCCAGTAGTCCCCAGGAGGGGGTTGATCAGCCCCAGCATTTT.

This clonotype was observed once. V usage is TRBV28 and J usage is TRBJ2-1; 9 bases are a match to TRBD2. From germline, CDR1 is MDHEN and CDR2 SYDVKM. V gave up 3 bases and J gave up 5 bases; unmatched junction bases: 8. The CDR3 runs 16 residues. CDR3 in amino acids: CASSFRASGVDNEQFF. DNA for the CDR3: TGTGCCAGCAGTTTTAGGGCTAGCGGGGTTGACAATGAGCAGTTCTTC.

The gene calls are TRBV20-1 and TRBJ2-7; TRBD2 is a possible D gene (5 bases). Germline-derived CDR1 and CDR2 are DFQATT and SNEGSKA (reference sequence). V lost 5 bases to trimming and J lost 0 bases, with 14 bases between them. This CDR3 has 14 residues. The CDR3 reads CSAPALSASYEQYF. In nucleotides, the CDR3 is TGCAGTGCTCCAGCCCTTAGCGCCTCCTACGAGCAGTACTTC.

This clonotype was recorded a few times. This chain uses TRBV7-9 with TRBJ1-1; no clear D. The CDR3 runs 11 residues. Looked up from germline, CDR1 is SEHNR and CDR2 is FQNEAQ (reference sequence). V was shortened by 6 bases and J by 2 bases, with 4 bases between the two germline ends. The CDR3 bases are TGTGCCAGCAGAAATAACACTGAAGCTTTCTTT. Its protein product is CASRNNTEAFF.

The chain employs TRBV7-9 and TRBJ1-2; possible D gene TRBD1, 5 bases. From germline, CDR1 is SEHNR and CDR2 FQNEAQ (reference sequence). The CDR3 extends over 15 amino acids. The V end was cut by 3 bases, the J end by 5 bases, with 16 bases between. The chain's CDR3 is CASSFGETAIYGYTF. For the CDR3, the DNA is TGTGCCAGCAGCTTTGGCGAGACAGCGATTTATGGCTACACCTTC.

This clonotype was picked up a small number of times. The J gene is TRBJ1-5, the V gene TRBV4-1; 7 positions agree with TRBD1. Trimming took 1 base from V and 6 from J; bases not matched to a gene: 12. From germline, CDR1 is MGHRA and CDR2 YSYEKL. This CDR3 contains 17 residues. CDR3 sequence: CASSQASPTGYGQPQHF. The DNA of the CDR3 is TGCGCCAGCAGCCAAGCTTCACCGACAGGGTATGGTCAGCCCCAGCATTTT.

The chain joins TRBV4-1 to TRBJ1-1; no definite D call. The CDR3 has 15 amino acids. The V end was cut by 0 bases, the J end by 4 bases, with 12 bases between. Germline CDR1 is MGHRA and CDR2 is YSYEKL. DNA of the CDR3: TGCGCCAGCAGCCAAGATGCGGGGAAGGGCACTGAAGCTTTCTTT. Translating it yields CASSQDAGKGTEAFF.

This clonotype showed up just a few times. This chain uses TRBV10-3 with TRBJ2-6; D remains ambiguous. V was clipped by 4 bases and J by 0 bases, with 10 bases between them. Germline CDR1 ENHRY, CDR2 SYGVKD. The CDR3 is made up of 16 amino acids. CDR3 protein: CAISGLDPSGANVLTF. The CDR3 region has the DNA TGTGCCATCAGTGGCTTAGACCCCTCTGGGGCCAACGTCCTGACTTTC.

J is TRBJ2-1 and V is TRBV12-3 or TRBV12-4, with TRBD1 matching over 8 bases. The CDR3 contains 12 residues. V lost 4 bases and J lost 7; bases outside the gene matches: 0. CDR3 in DNA: TGTGCCAGCAGTTGGGACAGGAATGAGCAGTTCTTC. This gives the protein CASSWDRNEQFF.

This chain uses TRBV6-2 or TRBV6-3 with TRBJ2-7; a possible D gene is TRBD2 (6 bases). Deletions cut 11 bases from V and 0 bases from J, with 14 bases between. Germline CDR1 is MNHEY and CDR2 is SVGEGT. There are 13 residues in the CDR3. The CDR3 sequence: CAGVWEDSYEQYV. CDR3 coding DNA: TGTGCCGGAGTCTGGGAGGACTCCTACGAGCAGTACGTC.

The chain carries TRBV12-3 or TRBV12-4 and TRBJ1-5; TRBD1 might be the D (5 bases). The CDR3 sequence is 14 residues long. Trimming pared 6 bases from V and 6 bases from J, leaving 15 bases between. This CDR3 is CASSAGPQGQPQHF. For the CDR3, the DNA is TGTGCCAGCAGCGCAGGGCCCCAGGGTCAGCCCCAGCATTTT.

This clonotype was observed a few times. V and J are TRBV27 and TRBJ2-1; D uncertain. The V gene lost 8 bases and the J gene lost 7 bases, with 12 bases spanning the gap. CDR1 and CDR2 (germline): MNHEY, SMNVEV (reference sequence). The CDR3 is 12 residues long. The CDR3 nucleotides are TGTGCCAGCCTCGGGTGGGGAAATGAGCAGTTCTTC. This translates into CASLGWGNEQFF.

The V and J genes are TRBV12-3 or TRBV12-4 and TRBJ2-3, with D maybe TRBD1 (6 bases). Trimming stripped 5 bases from V and 5 bases from J, with 20 bases between. The CDR3 length is 16 residues. CDR3 DNA: TGTGCCAGCAGTCCCCATCCCAGGGGCGTGATAGATACGCAGTATTTT. The encoded protein is CASSPHPRGVIDTQYF.

The V call is TRBV4-3, the J call TRBJ2-5; 7 nucleotides agree with TRBD1. The CDR3 is 15 residues long. After removal of 5 bases from V and 4 bases from J, the junction contained 10 bases not matched to a gene. Germline assignment: CDR1 LGHNA and CDR2 YSLEER. The CDR3 nucleotides read TGCGCCAGCAGCTTCCGACAGGGAAGGGGAGAGACCCAGTACTTC. Encoded protein: CASSFRQGRGETQYF.

In its sample, this clonotype was seen once. This sequence joins TRBV27 and TRBJ1-1; a possible D gene is TRBD1 (6 bases). V lost 5 bases, J lost 4 bases, and 14 bases lay in between. CDR1 and CDR2 (germline): MNHEY, SMNVEV (reference sequence). This CDR3 region has 14 residues. The CDR3 nucleotides read TGTGCCAGCAGTCCACAGGGAGGTGCCACTGAAGCTTTCTTT. Translation gives CASSPQGGATEAFF.

CDR3 region: CASSQDTSITGELFF. Written as DNA, the CDR3 is TGTGCCAGCAGCCAGGACACTTCAATCACCGGGGAGCTGTTTTTT. V usage is TRBV6-5 and J usage is TRBJ2-2, with TRBD1 as a possible D gene (5 bases). Germline loops: CDR1 MNHEY, CDR2 SVGAGI. The CDR3 runs 15 residues. Trimming cost V 6 bases and J 4 bases, with 15 bases left between them.

Note on this clonotype: Germline and junction disagree at one end, which may indicate a read error. V is TRBV28 and J is TRBJ2-1; no firm D call. CDR1 and CDR2 (germline): MDHEN, SYDVKM. The CDR3 covers 14 residues. The CDR3 DNA follows: TGTGCCACCAGTACGAAGATCACATACAATGAGCAGTTCTTC. Its protein product is CATSTKITYNEQFF.

This clonotype appeared once. J is TRBJ1-5 and V is TRBV2; maybe TRBD1 (6 bases). The CDR3 consists of 16 residues. The V gene's germline CDR1 is SNHLY and CDR2 FYNNEI. V was clipped by 0 bases and J by 7 bases, with 16 bases between them. This chain's CDR3 is CASSEARRGQKQPQHF. The DNA for the CDR3 is TGTGCCAGCAGTGAAGCCAGGCGGGGGCAGAAGCAGCCCCAGCATTTT.

In this sample, this clonotype turned up a few times. This chain links TRBV11-2 with TRBJ1-5; D uncertain. V lost 2 bases and J 5 bases, leaving 13 bases between the germline ends. The CDR3 is 15 residues long. The V gene's germline CDR1 is SGHAT and CDR2 FQNNGV. This CDR3 is CASSLKGLKDQPQHF. CDR3 nucleotides: TGTGCCAGCAGCTTAAAGGGATTGAAGGATCAGCCCCAGCATTTT.

The rearrangement links TRBV6-1 to TRBJ2-7, with D possibly being TRBD1 or TRBD2 (5 bases each). Trimming stripped 5 bases from V and 1 base from J, with 15 bases between. The germline V gene has CDR1 MNHNS and CDR2 SASEGT. The CDR3 loop spans 15 amino acids. CDR3: CASSFTGTASYEQYF. Here the CDR3 DNA reads TGTGCCAGCAGTTTCACCGGGACGGCGTCCTACGAGCAGTACTTC.

This rearrangement joins TRBV10-3 to TRBJ1-2, with 9 bases lining up with TRBD1. The trim removed 3 bases at V and 3 bases at J, leaving 5 bases unmatched. This CDR3 has 15 residues. CDR1 and CDR2 (germline): ENHRY, SYGVKD. The DNA for the CDR3 is TGTGCCATCAGTGACCAAGGGACAGGGCACTATGGCTACACCTTC. Its protein product is CAISDQGTGHYGYTF.

Regarding this clonotype: The CDR3 does not end in the conserved phenylalanine or tryptophan, so this is likely a read error. V and J are TRBV4-1 and TRBJ1-2, with a weak D call TRBD1 (5 bases). Germline CDR1 reads MGHRA; CDR2 reads YSYEKL. The CDR3 loop spans 13 amino acids. V lost 3 bases and J lost 8, with 13 bases in between. The CDR3 loop reads CASSQDAGRGYTL. CDR3 coding DNA: TGCGCCAGCAGCCAGGACGCAGGGCGCGGCTACACCCTC.

The chain has TRBV12-5 and TRBJ2-6, with a possible D match to TRBD1 (5 bases). This CDR3 is 15 amino acids long. V lost 8 bases and J lost 1, with 12 bases in between. The V gene's germline CDR1 is LGHNT and CDR2 FRNRAP. The CDR3 DNA sequence: TGTGCTAGTTTAGGGGAATCGTCTGGGGCCAACGTCCTGACTTTC. This translates into CASLGESSGANVLTF.

The rearrangement links TRBV28 to TRBJ1-2; D is possibly TRBD1 (6 bases). CDR3 length: 16 residues. Germline CDR1 is MDHEN and CDR2 is SYDVKM. Trimming pared 6 bases from V and 8 bases from J, leaving 25 bases between. In DNA, the CDR3 is TGTGCCAGCAGCCCCGTCGCCCAGGGGCCCAACGAGGGCTACACCTTC. Translated, it gives CASSPVAQGPNEGYTF.

The CDR3 DNA sequence: TGTGCCAGCAGCTTAGACTCGGACACAGATACGCAGTATTTT. The encoded protein is CASSLDSDTDTQYF. The chain carries TRBV11-3 and TRBJ2-3; D ambiguous. The CDR3 has 14 amino acids. The germline V gene has CDR1 SGHNT and CDR2 YENEEA. Trimming pared 0 bases from V and 2 bases from J, leaving 6 bases between. Full variable domain (remainder filled in from reference TRBV11-3 and TRBJ2-3): EAGVVQSPRYKIIEKKQPVAFWCNPISGHNTLYWYLQNLGQGPELLIRYENEEAVDDSQLPKDRFSAERLKGVDSTLKIQPAELGDSAVYLCASSLDSDTDTQYFGPGTRLTVL.

The chain couples TRBV25-1 to TRBJ2-3; D ambiguous. The ends were cut back, 4 bases at V and 0 bases at J, with 11 bases in the middle. CDR1 MGHDK and CDR2 SYGVNS come from the germline V gene. This CDR3 has 15 amino acids. This CDR3 is CASSGVQTSTDTQYF. The CDR3 coding sequence is TGTGCCAGCAGTGGAGTTCAGACTAGCACAGATACGCAGTATTTT.

The J gene is TRBJ2-5, the V gene TRBV20-1; TRBD2 might be the D (5 bases). The CDR3 sequence is 15 residues long. V was shortened by 3 bases and J by 0 bases, with 14 bases between the two germline ends. In germline, CDR1 is DFQATT, CDR2 SNEGSKA (reference sequence). CDR3: CSARAYGEYQETQYF. For the CDR3, the DNA is TGCAGTGCTAGGGCCTACGGGGAGTACCAAGAGACCCAGTACTTC.

The genes are TRBV4-3 and TRBJ2-3, with TRBD2 matching over 11 bases. Germline V gives CDR1 LGHNA, CDR2 YSLEER. The CDR3 contains 18 residues. V lost 0 bases and J lost 2; bases outside the gene matches: 7. The chain's CDR3 is CASSQETVAGGHTDTQYF. CDR3 coding DNA: TGCGCCAGCAGCCAAGAAACGGTAGCGGGGGGGCACACAGATACGCAGTATTTT.